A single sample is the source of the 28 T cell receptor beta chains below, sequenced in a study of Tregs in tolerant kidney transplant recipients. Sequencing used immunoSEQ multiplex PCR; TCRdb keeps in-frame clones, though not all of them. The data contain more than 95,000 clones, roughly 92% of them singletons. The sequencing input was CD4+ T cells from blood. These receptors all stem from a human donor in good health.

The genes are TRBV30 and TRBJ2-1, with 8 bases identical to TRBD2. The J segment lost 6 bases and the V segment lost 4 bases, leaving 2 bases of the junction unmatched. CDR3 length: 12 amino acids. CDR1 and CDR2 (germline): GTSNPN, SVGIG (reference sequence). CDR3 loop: CAWTGGGNEQFF. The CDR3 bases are TGTGCCTGGACCGGGGGGGGCAATGAGCAGTTCTTC.

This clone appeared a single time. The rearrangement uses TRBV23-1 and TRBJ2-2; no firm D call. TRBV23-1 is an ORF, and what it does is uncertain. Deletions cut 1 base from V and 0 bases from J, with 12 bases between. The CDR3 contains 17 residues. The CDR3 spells CASSQWVRLANTGELFF. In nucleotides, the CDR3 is TGCGCCAGCAGTCAATGGGTGAGGCTTGCGAACACCGGGGAGCTGTTTTTT.

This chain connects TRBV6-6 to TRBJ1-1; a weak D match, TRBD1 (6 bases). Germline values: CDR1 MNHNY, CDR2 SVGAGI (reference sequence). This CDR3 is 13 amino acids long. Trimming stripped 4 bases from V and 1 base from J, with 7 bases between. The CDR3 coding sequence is TGTGCCAGCAGTTGGGGGGCGAACACTGAAGCTTTCTTT. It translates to CASSWGANTEAFF.

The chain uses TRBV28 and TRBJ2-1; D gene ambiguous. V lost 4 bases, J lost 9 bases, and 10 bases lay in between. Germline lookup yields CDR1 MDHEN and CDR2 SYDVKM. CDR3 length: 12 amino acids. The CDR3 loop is CASSSVVGEQFF. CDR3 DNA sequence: TGTGCCAGCAGTTCCGTGGTGGGTGAGCAGTTCTTC.

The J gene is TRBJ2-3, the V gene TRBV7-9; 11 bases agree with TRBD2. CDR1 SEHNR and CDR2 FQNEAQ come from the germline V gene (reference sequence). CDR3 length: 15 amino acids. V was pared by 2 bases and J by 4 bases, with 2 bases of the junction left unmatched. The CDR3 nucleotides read TGTGCCAGCAGCTTAACTAGCGGGAGCGCAGATACGCAGTATTTT. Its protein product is CASSLTSGSADTQYF.

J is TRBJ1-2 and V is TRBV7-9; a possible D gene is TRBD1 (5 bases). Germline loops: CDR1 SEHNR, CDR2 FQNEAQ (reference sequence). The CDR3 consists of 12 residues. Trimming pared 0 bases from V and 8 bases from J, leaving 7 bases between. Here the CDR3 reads CASSLAGEGYTF. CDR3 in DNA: TGTGCCAGCAGCTTAGCGGGGGAGGGCTACACCTTC.

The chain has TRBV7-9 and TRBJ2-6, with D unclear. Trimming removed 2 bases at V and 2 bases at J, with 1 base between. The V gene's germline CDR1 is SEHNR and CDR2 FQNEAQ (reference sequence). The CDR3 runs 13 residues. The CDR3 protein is CASSLTGANVLTF. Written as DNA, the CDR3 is TGTGCCAGCAGCTTAACTGGGGCCAACGTCCTGACTTTC.

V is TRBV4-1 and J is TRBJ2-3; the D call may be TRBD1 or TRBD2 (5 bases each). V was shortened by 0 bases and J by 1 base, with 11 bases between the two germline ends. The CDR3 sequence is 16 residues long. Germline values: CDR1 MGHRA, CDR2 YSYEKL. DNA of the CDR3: TGCGCCAGCAGCCAAGATCTAGGGACCCGCACAGATACGCAGTATTTT. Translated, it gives CASSQDLGTRTDTQYF.

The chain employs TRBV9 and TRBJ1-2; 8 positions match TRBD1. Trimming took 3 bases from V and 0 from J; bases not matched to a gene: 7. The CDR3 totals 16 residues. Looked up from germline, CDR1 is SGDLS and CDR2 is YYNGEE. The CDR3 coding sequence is TGTGCCAGCAGCGGATGGACAGGGCGAACTAACTATGGCTACACCTTC. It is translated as CASSGWTGRTNYGYTF.

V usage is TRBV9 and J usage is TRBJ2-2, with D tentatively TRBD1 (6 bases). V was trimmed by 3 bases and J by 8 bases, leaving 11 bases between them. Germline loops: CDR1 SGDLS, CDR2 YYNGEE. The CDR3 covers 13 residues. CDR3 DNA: TGTGCCAGCAGCGCCTCAGGGGCAGGGGAGCTGTTTTTT. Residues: CASSASGAGELFF.

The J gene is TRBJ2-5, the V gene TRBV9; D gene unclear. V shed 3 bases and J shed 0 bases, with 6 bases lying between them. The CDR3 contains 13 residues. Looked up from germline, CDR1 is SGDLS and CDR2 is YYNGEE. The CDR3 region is CASSARDQETQYF. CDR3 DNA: TGTGCCAGCAGCGCAAGGGACCAAGAGACCCAGTACTTC.

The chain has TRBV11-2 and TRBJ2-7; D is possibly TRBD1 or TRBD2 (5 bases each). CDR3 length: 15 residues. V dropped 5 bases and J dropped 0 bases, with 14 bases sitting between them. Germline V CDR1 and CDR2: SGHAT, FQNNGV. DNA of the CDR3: TGTGCCAGCAGCCCCCCGGGGACCTCCTCCTACGAGCAGTACTTC. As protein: CASSPPGTSSYEQYF.

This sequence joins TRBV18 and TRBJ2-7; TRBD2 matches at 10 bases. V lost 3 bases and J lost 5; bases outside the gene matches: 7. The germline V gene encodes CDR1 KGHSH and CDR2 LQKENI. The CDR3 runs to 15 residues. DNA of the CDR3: TGTGCCAGCTCACCGGGACTAGCGTCCCCCCACGAGCAGTACTTC. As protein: CASSPGLASPHEQYF.

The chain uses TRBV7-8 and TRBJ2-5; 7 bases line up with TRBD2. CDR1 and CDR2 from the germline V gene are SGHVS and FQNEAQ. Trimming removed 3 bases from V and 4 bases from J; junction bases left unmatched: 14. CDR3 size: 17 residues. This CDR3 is CASSFPRGGRESETQYF. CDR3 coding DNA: TGTGCCAGCAGCTTCCCCCGCGGTGGGCGGGAGTCAGAGACCCAGTACTTC.

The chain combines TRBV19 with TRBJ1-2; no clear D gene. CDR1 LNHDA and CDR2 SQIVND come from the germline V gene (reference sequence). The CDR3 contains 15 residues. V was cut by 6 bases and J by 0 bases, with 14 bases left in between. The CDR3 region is CASRPGGPSNYGYTF. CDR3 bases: TGTGCCAGTAGGCCGGGAGGGCCCTCTAACTATGGCTACACCTTC.

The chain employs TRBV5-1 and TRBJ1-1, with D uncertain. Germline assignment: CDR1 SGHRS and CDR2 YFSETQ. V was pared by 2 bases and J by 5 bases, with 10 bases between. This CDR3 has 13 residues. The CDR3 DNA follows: TGCGCCAGCAGCTTAACGGCGGAGACTGAAGCTTTCTTT. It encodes CASSLTAETEAFF.

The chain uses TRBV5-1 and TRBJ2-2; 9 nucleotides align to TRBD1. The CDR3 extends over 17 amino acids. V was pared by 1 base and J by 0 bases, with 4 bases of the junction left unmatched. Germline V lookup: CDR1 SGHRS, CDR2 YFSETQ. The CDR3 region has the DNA TGCGCCAGCAGCTTGAGGACAGGGGCGACGAACACCGGGGAGCTGTTTTTT. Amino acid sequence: CASSLRTGATNTGELFF.

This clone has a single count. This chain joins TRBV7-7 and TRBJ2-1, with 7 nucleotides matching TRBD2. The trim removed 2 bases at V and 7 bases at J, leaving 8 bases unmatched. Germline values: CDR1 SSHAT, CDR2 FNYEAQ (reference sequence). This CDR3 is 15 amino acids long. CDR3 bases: TGTGCCAGCAGCTTAAGGGCGGGAGAAGGTAATGAGCAGTTCTTC. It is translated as CASSLRAGEGNEQFF. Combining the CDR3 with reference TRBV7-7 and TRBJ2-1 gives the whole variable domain GAGVSQSPRYKVTKRGQDVTLRCDPISSHATLYWYQQALGQGPEFLTYFNYEAQPDKSGLPSDRFSAERPEGSISTLTIQRTEQRDSAMYRCASSLRAGEGNEQFFGPGTRLTVL.

The CDR3 region is CASSPGRGGELFF. The CDR3 bases are TGTGCCAGCAGCCCCGGAAGAGGGGGGGAGCTGTTTTTT. The J gene is TRBJ2-2, the V gene TRBV14; TRBD2 might be the D (5 bases). With 4 bases removed from V and 8 bases from J, the gap between germline ends came to 11 bases. Germline V gene lookup returns CDR1 SGHDN and CDR2 FVKESK. The length of the CDR3 is 13 residues.

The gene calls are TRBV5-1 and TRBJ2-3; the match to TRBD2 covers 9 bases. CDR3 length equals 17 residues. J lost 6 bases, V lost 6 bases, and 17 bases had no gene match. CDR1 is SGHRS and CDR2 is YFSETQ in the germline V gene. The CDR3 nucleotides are TGCGCCAGCAACTTCGGGGGGCTAGCGGGGTCAAAGGATACGCAGTATTTT. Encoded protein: CASNFGGLAGSKDTQYF.

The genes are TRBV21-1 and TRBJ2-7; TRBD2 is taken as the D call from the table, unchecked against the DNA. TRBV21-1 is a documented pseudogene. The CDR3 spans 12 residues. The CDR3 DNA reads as TGTGCCAGCAGCAAAACTATGAGCGAGCAGTACTTC. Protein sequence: CASSKTMSEQYF.

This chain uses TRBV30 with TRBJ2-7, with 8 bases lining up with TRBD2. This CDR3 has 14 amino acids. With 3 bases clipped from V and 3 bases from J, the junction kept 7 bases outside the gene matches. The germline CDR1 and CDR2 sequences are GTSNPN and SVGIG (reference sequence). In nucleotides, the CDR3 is TGTGCCTGGAGCGGACTAGCTACTATCTACGAGCAGTACTTC. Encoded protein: CAWSGLATIYEQYF.

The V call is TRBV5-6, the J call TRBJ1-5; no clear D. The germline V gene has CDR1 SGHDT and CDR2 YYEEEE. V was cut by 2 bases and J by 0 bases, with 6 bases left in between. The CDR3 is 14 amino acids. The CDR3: CASSFGYSNQPQHF. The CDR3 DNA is TGTGCCAGCAGCTTCGGCTATAGCAATCAGCCCCAGCATTTT.

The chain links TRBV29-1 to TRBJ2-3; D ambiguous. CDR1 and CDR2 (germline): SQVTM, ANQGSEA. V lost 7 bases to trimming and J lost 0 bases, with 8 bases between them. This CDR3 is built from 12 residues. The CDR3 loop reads CSAIPSTDTQYF. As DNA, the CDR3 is TGCAGCGCGATTCCAAGCACAGATACGCAGTATTTT.

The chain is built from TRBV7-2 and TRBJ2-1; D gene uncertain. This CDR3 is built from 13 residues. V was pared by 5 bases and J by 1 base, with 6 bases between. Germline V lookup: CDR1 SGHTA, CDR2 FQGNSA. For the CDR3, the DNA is TGTGCCAGCAGCCCGCAGTCCTACAATGAGCAGTTCTTC. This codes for CASSPQSYNEQFF.

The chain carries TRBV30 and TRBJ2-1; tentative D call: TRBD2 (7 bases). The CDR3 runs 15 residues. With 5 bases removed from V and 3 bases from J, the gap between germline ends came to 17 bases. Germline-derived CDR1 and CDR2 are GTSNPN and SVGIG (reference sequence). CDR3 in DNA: TGTGCCTGGGGCCCGAGGGGGGGCATCTACAATGAGCAGTTCTTC. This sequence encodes CAWGPRGGIYNEQFF.

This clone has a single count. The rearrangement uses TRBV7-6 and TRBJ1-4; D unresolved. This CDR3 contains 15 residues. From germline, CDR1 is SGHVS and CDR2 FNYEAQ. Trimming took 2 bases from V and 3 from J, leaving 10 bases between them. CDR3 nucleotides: TGTGCCAGCAGCTTAAATCACGGCCCTAATGAAAAACTGTTTTTT. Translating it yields CASSLNHGPNEKLFF.

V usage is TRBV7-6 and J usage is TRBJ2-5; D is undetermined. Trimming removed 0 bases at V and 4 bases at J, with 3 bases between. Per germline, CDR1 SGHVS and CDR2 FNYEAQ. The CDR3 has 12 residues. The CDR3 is CASSLARETQYF. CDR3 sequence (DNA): TGTGCCAGCAGCTTAGCAAGAGAGACCCAGTACTTC.